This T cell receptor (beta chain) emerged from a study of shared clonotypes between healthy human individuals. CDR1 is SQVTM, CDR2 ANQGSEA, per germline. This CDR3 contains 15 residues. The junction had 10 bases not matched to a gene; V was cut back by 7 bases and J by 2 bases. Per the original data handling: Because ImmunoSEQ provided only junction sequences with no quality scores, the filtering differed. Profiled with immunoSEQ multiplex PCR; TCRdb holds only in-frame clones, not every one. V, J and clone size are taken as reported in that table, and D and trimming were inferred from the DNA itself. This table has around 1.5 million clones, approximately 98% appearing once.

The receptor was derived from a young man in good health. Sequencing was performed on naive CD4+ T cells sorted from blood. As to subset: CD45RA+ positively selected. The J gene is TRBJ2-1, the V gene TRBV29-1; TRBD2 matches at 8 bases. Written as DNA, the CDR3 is TGCAGCGCCCGACGGGCGGGAGGAACCTACAATGAGCAGTTCTTC. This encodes CSARRAGGTYNEQFF.